Only a few counts were recorded for the clone carrying this T cell receptor beta chain. The antigen is undetermined. This sample was taken from a study of cytotoxic CD8 clonotypes in ibrutinib-treated CLL. Overall study: Researchers reported about a dozen relapsed/refractory and about 15 treatment-naive patients, about 17 of them IGHV unmutated. Study-wide results and limits: Patients had baseline clonality above age-matched healthy donors, and this clonality moved with circulating CD8+ T-cell counts.

Target depth was 1 in 200,000 to 1 in 1 million T cells, about 10x per clonotype. TCRdb keeps only in-frame clones here, not all; method: immunoSEQ multiplex PCR. The data hold about 21,000 clones, with more than 65% observed a single time. Germline V gene sequence: CDR1 SGDLS, CDR2 YYNGEE. The CDR3 totals 15 residues. Trimming removed 4 bases from V and 6 bases from J, with 14 bases in between. The rearrangement joins TRBV9 to TRBJ1-6; weak D call: TRBD1 (6 bases). Sequences were derived from PBMCs, sampled before ibrutinib treatment. The clonotype originates from a human donor with chronic lymphocytic leukemia. CDR3 amino acids: CASSRTAAFNSPLHF. The CDR3 DNA is TGTGCCAGCAGCCGGACAGCCGCCTTTAATTCACCCCTCCACTTT.